This T cell receptor (beta chain) was observed in a study of blood T cell repertoires in COVID-19. Overall study: Samples representing acute and convalescent COVID-19 were sourced from the United States, Italy and Spain. PBMCs, B-cell-depleted T cells, or T cells provided the cDNA or gDNA that made up the material.

Original analysis: The authors estimated nucleated cell counts from reference gene primer amplification. The assay was immunoSEQ multiplex PCR, and TCRdb's table has in-frame clones only and misses some. V and J calls and clone size are as listed in that table; D and trimming were resolved from the DNA. The sample yields approximately 72,000 clones, around nine tenths seen once. From germline, CDR1 is LGHDT and CDR2 YNNKEL (reference sequence). The CDR3 is 16 amino acids. V shed 4 bases and J 5 bases; nucleotides not matched to a gene: 10. The TCR was taken from an older woman with acute or convalescent COVID-19. Sequencing was performed on peripheral blood. The chain uses TRBV3-1 (or the pseudogene TRBV3-2) and TRBJ2-7, with 11 bases matching TRBD2. The DNA for the CDR3 is TGTGCCAGCAGCCGAGGTCCGGGACTAGCGGTTAACGAGCAGTACTTC. Translation gives CASSRGPGLAVNEQYF.